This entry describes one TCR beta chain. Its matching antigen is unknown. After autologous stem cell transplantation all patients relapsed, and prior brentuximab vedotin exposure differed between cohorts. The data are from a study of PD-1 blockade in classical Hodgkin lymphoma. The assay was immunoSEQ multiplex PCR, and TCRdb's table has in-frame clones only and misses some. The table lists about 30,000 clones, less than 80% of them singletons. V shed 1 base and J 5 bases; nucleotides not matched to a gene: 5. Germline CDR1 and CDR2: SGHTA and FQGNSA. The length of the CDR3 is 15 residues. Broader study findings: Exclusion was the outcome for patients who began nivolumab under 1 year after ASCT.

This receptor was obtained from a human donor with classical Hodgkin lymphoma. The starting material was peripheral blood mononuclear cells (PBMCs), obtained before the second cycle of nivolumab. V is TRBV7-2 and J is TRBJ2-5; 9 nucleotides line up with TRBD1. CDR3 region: CASSLGSTGGETQYF. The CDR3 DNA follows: TGTGCCAGCAGCTTAGGGAGCACAGGGGGCGAGACCCAGTACTTC.